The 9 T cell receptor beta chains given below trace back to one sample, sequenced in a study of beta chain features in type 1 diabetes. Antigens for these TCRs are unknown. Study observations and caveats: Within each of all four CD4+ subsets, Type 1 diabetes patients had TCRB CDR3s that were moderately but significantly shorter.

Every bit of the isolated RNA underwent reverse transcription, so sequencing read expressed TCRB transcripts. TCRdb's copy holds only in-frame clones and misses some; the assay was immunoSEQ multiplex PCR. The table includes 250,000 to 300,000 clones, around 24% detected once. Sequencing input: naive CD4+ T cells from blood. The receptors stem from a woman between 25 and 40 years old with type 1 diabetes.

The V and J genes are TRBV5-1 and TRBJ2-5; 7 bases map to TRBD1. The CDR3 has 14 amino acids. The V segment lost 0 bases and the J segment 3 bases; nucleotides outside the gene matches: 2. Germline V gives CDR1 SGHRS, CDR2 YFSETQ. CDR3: CASSLGGTEETQYF. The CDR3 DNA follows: TGCGCCAGCAGCTTGGGAGGGACAGAAGAGACCCAGTACTTC.

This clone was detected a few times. The CDR3 DNA sequence: TGTGCCAGCACCATCCTAGCGGGAGAGACCCAGTACTTC. Amino acids: CASTILAGETQYF. The chain couples TRBV2 to TRBJ2-5, with 8 bases matching TRBD2. J was trimmed by 4 bases and V by 7 bases; bases with no gene match: 5. The CDR3 length is 13 residues. The germline V gene has CDR1 SNHLY and CDR2 FYNNEI.

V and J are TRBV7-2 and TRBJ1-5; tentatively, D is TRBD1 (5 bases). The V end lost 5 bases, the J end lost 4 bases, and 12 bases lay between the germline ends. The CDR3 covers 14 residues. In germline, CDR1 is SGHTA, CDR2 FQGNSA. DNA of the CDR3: TGTGCCAGCAGCGTAGACCCAGGGAATCAGCCCCAGCATTTT. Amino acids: CASSVDPGNQPQHF.

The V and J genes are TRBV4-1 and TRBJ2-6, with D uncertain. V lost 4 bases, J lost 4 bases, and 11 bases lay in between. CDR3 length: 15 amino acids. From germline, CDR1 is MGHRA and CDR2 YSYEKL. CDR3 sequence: CASSRLLSGANVLTF. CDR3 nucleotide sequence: TGCGCCAGCAGCCGACTCCTTTCAGGGGCCAACGTCCTGACTTTC.

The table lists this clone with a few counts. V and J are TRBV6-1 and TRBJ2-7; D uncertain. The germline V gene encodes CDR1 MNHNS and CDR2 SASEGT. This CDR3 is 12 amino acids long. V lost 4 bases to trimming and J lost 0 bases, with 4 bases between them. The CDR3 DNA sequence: TGTGCCAGCAGTGGCGACTCCTACGAGCAGTACTTC. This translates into CASSGDSYEQYF.

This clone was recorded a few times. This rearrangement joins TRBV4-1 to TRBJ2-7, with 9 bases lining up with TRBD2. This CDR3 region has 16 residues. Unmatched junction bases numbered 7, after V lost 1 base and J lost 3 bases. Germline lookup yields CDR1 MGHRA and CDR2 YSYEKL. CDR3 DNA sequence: TGCGCCAGCAGCCAAGGGCTTAGCGGGAGCTTCTACGAGCAGTACTTC. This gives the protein CASSQGLSGSFYEQYF.

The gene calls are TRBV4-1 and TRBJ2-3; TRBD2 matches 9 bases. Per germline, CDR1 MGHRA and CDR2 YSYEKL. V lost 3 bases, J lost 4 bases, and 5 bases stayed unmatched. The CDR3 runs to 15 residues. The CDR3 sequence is CASSHRAGGPDTQYF. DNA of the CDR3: TGCGCCAGCAGCCACCGGGCGGGAGGGCCAGATACGCAGTATTTT.

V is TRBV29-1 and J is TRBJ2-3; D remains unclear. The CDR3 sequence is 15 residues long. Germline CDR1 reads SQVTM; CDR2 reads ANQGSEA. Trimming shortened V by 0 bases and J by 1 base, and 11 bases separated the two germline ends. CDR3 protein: CSVEDWAYGTDTQYF. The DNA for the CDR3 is TGCAGCGTTGAAGATTGGGCTTACGGCACAGATACGCAGTATTTT.

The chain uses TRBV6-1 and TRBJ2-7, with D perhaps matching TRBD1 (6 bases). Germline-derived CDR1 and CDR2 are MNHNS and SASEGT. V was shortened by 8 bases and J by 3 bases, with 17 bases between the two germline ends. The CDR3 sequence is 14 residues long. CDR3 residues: CASVVHRALYEQYF. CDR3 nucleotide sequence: TGTGCCAGCGTCGTCCACAGGGCTCTCTACGAGCAGTACTTC.